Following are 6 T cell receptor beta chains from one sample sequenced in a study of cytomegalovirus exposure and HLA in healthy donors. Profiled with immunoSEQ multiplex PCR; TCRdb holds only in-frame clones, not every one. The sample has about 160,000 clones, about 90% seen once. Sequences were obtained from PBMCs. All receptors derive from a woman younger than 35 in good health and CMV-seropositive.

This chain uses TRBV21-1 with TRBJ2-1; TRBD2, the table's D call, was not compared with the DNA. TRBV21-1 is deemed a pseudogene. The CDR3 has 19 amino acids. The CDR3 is CASPRWGGRARDSYNEQFF. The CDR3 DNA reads TGTGCCAGCCCCAGGTGGGGCGGGAGGGCCCGGGACTCCTACAATGAGCAGTTCTTC.

The CDR3 spells CASSSRRGRSSYNEQFF. The CDR3, as DNA: TGTGCCAGCAGCTCCCGACGCGGGAGGAGTTCCTACAATGAGCAGTTCTTC. V gene TRBV7-8 combines with J gene TRBJ2-1; 8 nucleotides match TRBD2. CDR1 is SGHVS and CDR2 is FQNEAQ in the germline V gene. There are 17 residues in the CDR3. Losses at the gene ends were 4 bases for V and 1 base for J; bases not matched to a gene: 9.

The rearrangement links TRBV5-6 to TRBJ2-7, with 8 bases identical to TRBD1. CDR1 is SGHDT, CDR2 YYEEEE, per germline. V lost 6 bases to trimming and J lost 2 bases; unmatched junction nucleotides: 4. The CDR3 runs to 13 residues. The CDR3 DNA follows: TGTGCCAGCACCCGGACAGGGACCTACGAGCAGTACTTC. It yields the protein CASTRTGTYEQYF.

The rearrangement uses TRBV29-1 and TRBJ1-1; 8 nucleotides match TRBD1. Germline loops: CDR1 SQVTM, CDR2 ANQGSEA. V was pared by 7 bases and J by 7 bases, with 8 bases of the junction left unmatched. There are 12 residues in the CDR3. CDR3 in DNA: TGCAGCGACCTCGGACAGGGATTTGAAGCTTTCTTT. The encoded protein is CSDLGQGFEAFF.

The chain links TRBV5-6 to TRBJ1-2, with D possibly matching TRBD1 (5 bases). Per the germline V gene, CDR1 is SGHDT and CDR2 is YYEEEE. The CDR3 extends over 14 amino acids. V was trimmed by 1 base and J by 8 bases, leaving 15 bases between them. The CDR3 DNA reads TGTGCCAGCAGCTTGAGTCCAGGGATGGAGGGCTACACCTTC. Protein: CASSLSPGMEGYTF.

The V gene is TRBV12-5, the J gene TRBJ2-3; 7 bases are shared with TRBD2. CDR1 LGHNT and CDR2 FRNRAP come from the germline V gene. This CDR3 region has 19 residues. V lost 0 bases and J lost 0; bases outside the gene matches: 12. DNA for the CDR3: TGTGCTAGTGGTTTGGTACTTGGCGGGAGTCGGATTAGCACAGATACGCAGTATTTT. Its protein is CASGLVLGGSRISTDTQYF.